These 21 T cell receptor beta chains were all obtained from the same sample, sequenced in a study of T cell repertoires in cytomegalovirus infection. TCRdb called the reads again in MiXCR, with one record for every CDR3 protein. The table includes 650,000 to 900,000 distinct CDR3 sequences, 25% to 35% detected once. These receptors have no identified antigens. Material: cultured CD8+ T cells from PBMCs, obtained from culture after CMV antigen stimulation. The receptors were sampled from a human donor in good health (CMV status not recorded). Some clones in this sample may be carry-over from other donors' samples.

CDR3 protein: CASSSLAGGKLAGYTF. The CDR3 DNA is TGTGCCAGCAGCTCGCTCGCCGGGGGGAAGTTGGCCGGCTACACCTTC. This rearrangement joins TRBV7-2 to TRBJ1-2; D might be TRBD1 (5 bases). Deletions cut 4 bases from V and 8 bases from J, with 23 bases between. CDR1 and CDR2 from the germline V gene are SGHTA and FQGNSA. The CDR3 contains 16 residues.

V and J are TRBV27 and TRBJ1-5; 9 bases match TRBD1. The J call is doubtful: the DNA matches TRBJ2-3 better. Germline CDR1 reads MNHEY; CDR2 reads SMNVEV (reference sequence). The CDR3 loop spans 14 amino acids. In DNA form, the CDR3 reads TGTGCCAGCAGTTTGGGACAGGGAGGTCAGCCCCAGTATTTT. It specifies CASSLGQGGQPQYF.

This clonotype was recorded only once. The chain joins TRBV24-1 to TRBJ2-3; possibly TRBD1 for D (6 bases). This CDR3 is built from 17 residues. The V gene lost 4 bases and the J gene lost 3 bases, with 19 bases spanning the gap. Per the germline V gene, CDR1 is KGHDR and CDR2 is SFDVKD. CDR3 residues: CATSDSSAGVFTDTQYF. For the CDR3, the DNA is TGTGCCACCAGTGACTCCTCGGCAGGGGTCTTTACAGATACGCAGTATTTT.

This clonotype has a handful of counts. The V call is TRBV25-1, the J call TRBJ1-6; D uncertain. Germline V gives CDR1 MGHDK, CDR2 SYGVNS. Trimming took off 2 bases at V and 8 bases at J, with 7 bases between the two ends. The CDR3 contains 13 residues. DNA of the CDR3: TGTGCCAGCAGTGAAATCGAGTATTCACCCCTCCACTTT. Its protein product is CASSEIEYSPLHF.

The chain employs TRBV5-6 and TRBJ1-2, with D possibly being TRBD1 (6 bases). Germline assignment: CDR1 SGHDT and CDR2 YYEEEE. V was clipped by 4 bases and J by 4 bases, with 20 bases between them. This CDR3 has 16 amino acids. In DNA, the CDR3 is TGTGCCAGCAGCGCGTATGGGGGGGGCAGGAGCTATGGCTACACCTTC. Amino acids: CASSAYGGGRSYGYTF.

V is TRBV7-9 and J is TRBJ1-3; a weak D match, TRBD1 (6 bases). V lost 7 bases and J lost 4, with 14 bases in between. The V gene's germline CDR1 is SEHNR and CDR2 FQNEAQ (reference sequence). The CDR3 totals 14 residues. The DNA of the CDR3 is TGTGCCAGCAAAGAGGGGGGGTCCGGAAACACCATATATTTT. Protein sequence: CASKEGGSGNTIYF.

This clonotype was counted ten times or more. This chain links TRBV6-6 with TRBJ2-1; D may correspond to TRBD1 or TRBD2 (5 bases each). Germline CDR1 reads MNHNY; CDR2 reads SVGAGI (reference sequence). The CDR3 has 15 amino acids. V gave up 0 bases and J gave up 0 bases, with 6 bases separating them. CDR3: CASSYSRGSYNEQFF. The CDR3 coding sequence is TGTGCCAGCAGTTACTCGAGGGGCTCCTACAATGAGCAGTTCTTC.

This clonotype was seen a handful of times. The J gene is TRBJ1-3, the V gene TRBV12-3 or TRBV12-4, with D hard to call. V gave up 5 bases and J gave up 0 bases, with 14 bases separating them. The CDR3 runs 16 residues. The CDR3 coding sequence is TGTGCCAGCAGTCCGAACAAGAGGAGCTCTGGAAACACCATATATTTT. Translation: CASSPNKRSSGNTIYF.

This clonotype was observed at least ten times. The chain joins TRBV7-2 to TRBJ1-1; D remains unclear. The germline V gene encodes CDR1 SGHTA and CDR2 FQGNSA. This CDR3 has 15 residues. Trimming removed 5 bases from V and 3 bases from J, with 16 bases in between. The CDR3 coding sequence is TGTGCCAGCAGCCCGGTACTCGGACCGGACACTGAAGCTTTCTTT. Protein: CASSPVLGPDTEAFF.

The chain carries TRBV7-9 and TRBJ2-3; D is uncertain. Per germline, CDR1 SEHNR and CDR2 FQNEAQ (reference sequence). With 2 bases removed from V and 2 bases from J, the gap between germline ends came to 14 bases. The length of the CDR3 is 16 residues. The CDR3 DNA sequence: TGTGCCAGCAGCTTATTCGGCGCACCGGACACAGATACGCAGTATTTT. It yields the protein CASSLFGAPDTDTQYF.

The table lists this clonotype with a few counts. V is TRBV7-2 and J is TRBJ2-5, with TRBD2 matching over 10 bases. With V trimmed by 5 bases and J by 2 bases, 11 bases remained unmatched. Germline CDR1 and CDR2: SGHTA and FQGNSA. The CDR3 extends over 17 amino acids. The CDR3 loop reads CASSLSWASGGQETQYF. The CDR3 DNA sequence: TGTGCCAGCAGCCTATCTTGGGCTAGCGGGGGACAAGAGACCCAGTACTTC.

Only a few counts were recorded for this clonotype. The CDR3 DNA sequence: TGTGCCAGCAGTTGGGACCCAACTAAGGGCTACACCTTC. It translates to CASSWDPTKGYTF. The V gene is TRBV12-3 or TRBV12-4, the J gene TRBJ1-2; D possibly corresponds to TRBD1 (5 bases). This CDR3 is 13 amino acids long. V lost 4 bases to trimming and J lost 8 bases, with 14 bases between them.

This clonotype occurred a few times. The rearrangement links TRBV12-3 or TRBV12-4 to TRBJ2-5, with D unclear. The CDR3 covers 15 residues. V lost 3 bases to trimming and J lost 2 bases, with 13 bases between them. In DNA form, the CDR3 reads TGTGCCAGCAGTTTCCTGCGCAGGCCACAAGAGACCCAGTACTTC. Translating gives CASSFLRRPQETQYF.

The chain employs TRBV29-1 and TRBJ2-5, with 9 bases lining up with TRBD1. The CDR3 length is 12 residues. Germline assignment: CDR1 SQVTM and CDR2 ANQGSEA. CDR3 DNA sequence: TGCGGGGGGACAGGGACCAAAGAGACCCAGTACTTC. Its protein is CGGTGTKETQYF.

This chain joins TRBV15 and TRBJ2-6; D is uncertain. The CDR3 spans 17 residues. Trimming took off 0 bases at V and 7 bases at J, with 16 bases between the two ends. The germline V gene encodes CDR1 LNHNV and CDR2 YYDKDF (reference sequence). As DNA, the CDR3 is TGTGCCACCAGCAGAGACCCCTTCGTAAGTCTCGCCAACGTCCTGACTTTC. The encoded protein is CATSRDPFVSLANVLTF. The complete variable domain, with remaining parts taken from reference TRBV15 and TRBJ2-6, reads DAMVIQNPRYQVTQFGKPVTLSCSQTLNHNVMYWYQQKSSQAPKLLFHYYDKDFNNEADTPDNFQSRRPNTSFCFLDIRSPGLGDTAMYLCATSRDPFVSLANVLTFGAGSRLTVL.

This clonotype was counted at least ten times. This chain uses TRBV7-2 with TRBJ1-2; 7 bases map to TRBD1. The CDR3 length is 16 residues. V dropped 5 bases and J dropped 3; count of bases not matched to a gene: 12. The germline gives CDR1 SGHTA, CDR2 FQGNSA. The CDR3 loop reads CASSPSGAGGDYGYTF. CDR3 DNA sequence: TGTGCCAGCAGCCCCTCTGGGGCAGGGGGGGACTATGGCTACACCTTC.

In its sample, this clonotype was seen a few times. V gene TRBV7-6 combines with J gene TRBJ2-7; D call uncertain. This CDR3 region has 13 residues. Per germline, CDR1 SGHVS and CDR2 FNYEAQ. V was shortened by 4 bases and J by 0 bases, with 7 bases between the two germline ends. The CDR3, as DNA: TGTGCCAGCAGCTCCAGCCCCTCCTACGAGCAGTACTTC. Protein: CASSSSPSYEQYF. Combining the CDR3 with reference TRBV7-6 and TRBJ2-7 gives the whole variable domain GAGVSQSPRYKVTKRGQDVALRCDPISGHVSLYWYRQALGQGPEFLTYFNYEAQQDKSGLPNDRFSAERPEGSISTLTIQRTEQRDSAMYRCASSSSPSYEQYFGPGTRLTVT.

This clonotype was seen many times. The chain links TRBV7-9 to TRBJ2-7; TRBD1 matches 10 bases. The CDR3 extends over 17 amino acids. Germline V gene lookup returns CDR1 SEHNR and CDR2 FQNEAQ (reference sequence). The junction had 11 bases not matched to a gene; V was cut back by 1 base and J by 5 bases. The CDR3 DNA follows: TGTGCCAGCAGCTTAGGGCGCGGGACAGGGGATGGGAACGAGCAGTACGTC. The encoded protein is CASSLGRGTGDGNEQYV.

A few counts support this clonotype. The chain employs TRBV9 and TRBJ2-1; weak D call: TRBD2 (7 bases). The germline V gene encodes CDR1 SGDLS and CDR2 YYNGEE. The CDR3 totals 15 residues. Trimming cost V 0 bases and J 5 bases, with 12 bases left between them. Here the CDR3 reads CASSVVGGQHNEQFF. In nucleotides, the CDR3 is TGTGCCAGCAGCGTAGTCGGGGGGCAACACAATGAGCAGTTCTTC.

The V and J genes are TRBV6-6 and TRBJ2-7; 10 bases are a match to TRBD1. The germline V gene encodes CDR1 MNHNY and CDR2 SVGAGI (reference sequence). CDR3 length: 17 amino acids. V was clipped by 1 base and J by 4 bases; unmatched bases: 10. The CDR3: CASSYFHSGTGVYEQYF. In nucleotides, the CDR3 is TGTGCCAGCAGTTACTTTCACTCCGGGACAGGGGTGTACGAGCAGTACTTC.

The chain couples TRBV27 to TRBJ1-2; 7 positions agree with TRBD1. Germline CDR1 reads MNHEY; CDR2 reads SMNVEV (reference sequence). V dropped 4 bases and J dropped 8; count of bases not matched to a gene: 10. The length of the CDR3 is 14 residues. In DNA form, the CDR3 reads TGTGCCAGCAGTTCCGGGACAGAGCTCGGCGGCTACACCTTC. Its translation is CASSSGTELGGYTF.